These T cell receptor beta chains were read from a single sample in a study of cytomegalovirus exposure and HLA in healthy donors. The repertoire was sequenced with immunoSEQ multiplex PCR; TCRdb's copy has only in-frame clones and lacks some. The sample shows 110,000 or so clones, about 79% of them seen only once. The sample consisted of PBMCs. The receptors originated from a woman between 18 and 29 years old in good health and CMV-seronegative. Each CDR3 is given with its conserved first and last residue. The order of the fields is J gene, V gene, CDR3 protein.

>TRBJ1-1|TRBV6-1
CASSEAPVGAGVNTEAFF
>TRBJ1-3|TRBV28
CASSGQGNTIYF
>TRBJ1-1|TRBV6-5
CASSYSRRGGTEAFF
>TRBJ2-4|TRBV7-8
CASSSPGQKNIQYF
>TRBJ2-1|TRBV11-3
CASSFGGKGEQFF
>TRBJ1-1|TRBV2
CASSGQGRDTEAFF
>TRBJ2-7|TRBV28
CASSSLTGAWEQYF
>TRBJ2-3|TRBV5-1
CASLQGGTDTQYF
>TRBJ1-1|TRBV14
CASSQGLSGWNTEAFF
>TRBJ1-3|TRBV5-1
CASSLGFDRYPGNTIYF
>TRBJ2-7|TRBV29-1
CSVRQGTGAFYEQYF
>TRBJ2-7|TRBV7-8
CASSPKRPLAGGYYEQYF
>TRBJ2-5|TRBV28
CASSLTSGGQETQYF
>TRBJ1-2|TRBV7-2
CASSSRDSGYGYTF
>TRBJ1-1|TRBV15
CATSRDQARNTEAFF
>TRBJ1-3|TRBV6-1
CASLQGTSGNTIYF
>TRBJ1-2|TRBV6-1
CASSGWDREGYTF
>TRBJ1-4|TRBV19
CASRRFGQGSEKLFF
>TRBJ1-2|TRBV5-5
CASSFVGGSYGYTF
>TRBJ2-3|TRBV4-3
CASSLRGGDTQYF
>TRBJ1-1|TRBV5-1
CASSGGGSTEAFF
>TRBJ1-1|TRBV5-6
CASSLRNRDTEAFF
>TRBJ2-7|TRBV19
CASSRAGGPGGSYEQYF
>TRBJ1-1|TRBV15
CATSRRQGLNTEAFF
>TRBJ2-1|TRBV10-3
CAISAGTSDNEQFF